Listed below are T cell receptor beta chains from one sample, sequenced in a study of cytomegalovirus exposure and HLA in healthy donors. Here immunoSEQ multiplex PCR was the method, and the copy in TCRdb shows in-frame clones only, minus some. Of about 130,000 clones in the sample, around 76% were seen once. The source material was PBMCs. The receptor set was obtained from a woman between 45 and 65 years old in good health and CMV-seronegative. Each CDR3 is given with its conserved first and last residue. Fields, in order: V gene, clone size, D gene, J gene, CDR3 protein, CDR3 DNA. D genes are given only for firm matches. A row's size may be missing; if present it is once, few, many or a size class.

TRBV6-5	NA	NA	TRBJ2-7	CASSRTGSHEQYF	TGTGCCAGCTCTCGAACAGGGTCCCACGAGCAGTACTTC
TRBV7-3	NA	TRBD2	TRBJ2-1	CASSLASGRVYNEQFF	TGTGCCAGCAGCCTAGCTAGCGGGAGGGTGTACAATGAGCAGTTCTTC
TRBV5-6	NA	NA	TRBJ2-1	CASSLTGEQFF	TGTGCCAGCAGCTTGACAGGAGAGCAGTTCTTC
TRBV11-3	NA	NA	TRBJ2-7	CASSLTRTTYEQYF	TGTGCCAGCAGCTTAACACGGACAACCTACGAGCAGTACTTC
TRBV2	NA	TRBD2	TRBJ2-1	CASIKLAGAGQFF	TGTGCCAGCATTAAACTAGCGGGAGCGGGGCAGTTCTTC
TRBV11-3	NA	TRBD2	TRBJ2-1	CASSYPSGSYNEQFF	TGTGCCAGCAGCTACCCTAGCGGGAGCTACAATGAGCAGTTCTTC
TRBV6-5	NA	TRBD2	TRBJ2-7	CASSYSAGGLYEQYF	TGTGCCAGCAGTTACTCAGCGGGAGGGTTATACGAGCAGTACTTC
TRBV7-9	NA	TRBD1	TRBJ1-4	CASSSTGTGEKLFF	TGTGCCAGCAGTTCAACCGGGACAGGTGAAAAACTGTTTTTT
TRBV27	NA	TRBD1	TRBJ2-1	CASSPTGSYNEQFF	TGTGCCAGCAGCCCGACAGGGTCCTACAATGAGCAGTTCTTC
TRBV6-5	NA	NA	TRBJ1-4	CASSYSGLANEKLFF	TGTGCCAGCAGTTACTCGGGCCTAGCAAATGAAAAACTGTTTTTT
TRBV30	NA	NA	TRBJ1-5	CAWSTQGNQPQHF	TGTGCCTGGAGTACGCAGGGGAATCAGCCCCAGCATTTT
TRBV5-1	NA	TRBD2	TRBJ2-1	CASSLGTSGSSYNEQFF	TGCGCCAGCAGCTTGGGGACTAGCGGGAGCTCCTACAATGAGCAGTTCTTC
TRBV7-8	once	TRBD2	TRBJ2-1	CASSLRLAEYNEQFF	TGTGCCAGCAGCTTAAGACTAGCGGAATACAATGAGCAGTTCTTC
TRBV7-2	NA	NA	TRBJ2-1	CASRESNEQFF	TGTGCCAGTAGAGAGAGCAATGAGCAGTTCTTC
TRBV20-1	NA	NA	TRBJ1-2	CSARSLGYTF	TGCAGTGCTAGGTCTCTTGGCTACACCTTC
TRBV5-6	NA	TRBD1	TRBJ1-5	CASSSGTGTPQHF	TGTGCCAGCAGCTCGGGGACAGGGACGCCCCAGCATTTT
TRBV19	NA	NA	TRBJ2-3	CASSILWDTQYF	TGTGCCAGTAGTATCCTATGGGATACGCAGTATTTT
TRBV7-2	NA	TRBD1	TRBJ2-7	CASSARTGAYEQYF	TGTGCCAGCAGCGCCCGGACAGGAGCCTACGAGCAGTACTTC
TRBV27	NA	TRBD1	TRBJ2-7	CASSLGDSYEQYF	TGTGCCAGCAGTTTAGGGGACAGCTACGAGCAGTACTTC
TRBV5-6	NA	TRBD1	TRBJ2-7	CASSLVGQGSHEQYF	TGTGCCAGCAGCTTGGTTGGACAGGGGAGCCACGAGCAGTACTTC
TRBV7-3	once	TRBD2	TRBJ2-1	CASSVTSGAYNEQFF	TGTGCCAGCAGCGTGACTAGCGGAGCCTACAATGAGCAGTTCTTC
TRBV7-2	NA	TRBD1	TRBJ2-7	CASSLAWTGAEYEQYF	TGTGCCAGCAGCTTAGCTTGGACAGGCGCAGAGTACGAGCAGTACTTC
TRBV7-8	NA	NA	TRBJ1-2	CASSIRTGTANYGYTF	TGTGCCAGCAGCATCCGAACAGGGACCGCCAACTATGGCTACACCTTC
TRBV7-8	few	NA	TRBJ1-1	CASSIAQGSTEAFF	TGTGCCAGCAGCATAGCCCAGGGTTCTACTGAAGCTTTCTTT
TRBV5-4	NA	NA	TRBJ2-7	CASSLGLIGPYEQYF	TGTGCCAGCAGCTTGGGTCTGATCGGTCCCTACGAGCAGTACTTC
TRBV19	NA	TRBD1	TRBJ2-7	CASSIATGGAATYEQYF	TGTGCCAGTAGTATCGCTACAGGGGGCGCCGCGACCTACGAGCAGTACTTC
TRBV27	NA	NA	TRBJ2-2	CASSFPRGANTGELFF	TGTGCCAGCAGTTTCCCTCGGGGAGCGAACACCGGGGAGCTGTTTTTT
TRBV5-1	NA	NA	TRBJ2-1	CASSLAANEQFF	TGCGCCAGCAGCTTGGCAGCGAATGAGCAGTTCTTC
TRBV7-3	NA	NA	TRBJ1-1	CASSSGLNTEAFF	TGTGCCAGCAGCTCCGGACTTAACACTGAAGCTTTCTTT
TRBV5-1	NA	NA	TRBJ2-1	CASSLTGNNEQFF	TGCGCCAGCAGCTTGACAGGGAACAATGAGCAGTTCTTC
TRBV7-9	few	TRBD2	TRBJ2-3	CSSSLGASGITDTQYF	TGTTCCAGCAGCTTAGGGGCTAGCGGAATCACAGATACGCAGTATTTT
TRBV28	NA	TRBD2	TRBJ2-1	CASSNAGTSVYEQFF	TGTGCCAGCAGTAATGCCGGGACTAGCGTCTATGAGCAGTTCTTC
TRBV4-2	NA	TRBD2	TRBJ2-1	CASSQGLAGNEQFF	TGTGCCAGCAGCCAAGGACTAGCGGGGAATGAGCAGTTCTTC
TRBV7-7	once	NA	TRBJ1-1	CASSLQENTEAFF	TGTGCTAGCAGCTTACAGGAGAACACTGAAGCTTTCTTT
TRBV19	NA	TRBD1	TRBJ1-3	CAVQGTSSGNTIYF	TGTGCCGTACAGGGGACTAGCTCTGGAAACACCATATATTTT
TRBV5-1	NA	NA	TRBJ2-2	CASSTEGFGELFF	TGCGCCAGCAGCACTGAGGGTTTCGGGGAGCTGTTTTTT
TRBV19	NA	TRBD2	TRBJ2-7	CASSIGREGYEQYF	TGTGCCAGTAGTATAGGGCGGGAGGGCTACGAGCAGTACTTC
TRBV4-2	NA	NA	TRBJ2-3	CASSQSRGRGSTDTQYF	TGTGCCAGCAGCCAGAGCAGGGGACGAGGGAGCACAGATACGCAGTATTTT
TRBV6-5	NA	NA	TRBJ2-7	CASQSTGTGAYEQYF	TGTGCCAGCCAATCTACCGGGACGGGGGCCTACGAGCAGTACTTC
TRBV25-1	NA	TRBD2	TRBJ2-5	CASSDPLAGGSETQYF	TGTGCCAGCAGTGATCCCCTAGCGGGAGGGAGTGAGACCCAGTACTTC
TRBV7-2	NA	NA	TRBJ1-2	CASSSTTTNYGYTF	TGTGCCAGCAGCTCCACGACAACCAACTATGGCTACACCTTC
TRBV5-4	NA	TRBD1	TRBJ2-5	CASSLDRGQETQYF	TGTGCCAGCAGCTTGGACAGGGGCCAAGAGACCCAGTACTTC
TRBV29-1	NA	NA	TRBJ2-1	CSVGEVGSGEQFF	TGCAGCGTTGGGGAGGTCGGAAGCGGCGAGCAGTTCTTC
TRBV28	NA	TRBD2	TRBJ2-7	CASSSTSGRALYEQYF	TGTGCCAGCAGTTCGACTAGCGGGAGGGCCCTCTACGAGCAGTACTTC
TRBV19	NA	TRBD1	TRBJ1-5	CASRGDSWNQPQHF	TGTGCCAGTAGGGGGGACAGTTGGAATCAGCCCCAGCATTTT
TRBV28	NA	NA	TRBJ1-3	CASSTGTPHSGNTIYF	TGTGCCAGCAGTACGGGGACTCCCCACTCTGGAAACACCATATATTTT
TRBV5-8	NA	NA	TRBJ1-1	CASSLGVTGSGVTEAFF	TGTGCCAGCAGCTTGGGGGTAACAGGCTCGGGGGTCACTGAAGCTTTCTTT
TRBV6-6	NA	NA	TRBJ1-1	CASSLIGGGTEAFF	TGTGCCAGCAGCCTGATCGGGGGTGGCACTGAAGCTTTCTTT
TRBV2	NA	TRBD1	TRBJ1-4	CASTGTGGPEKLFF	TGTGCCAGCACCGGGACAGGGGGCCCAGAAAAACTGTTTTTT